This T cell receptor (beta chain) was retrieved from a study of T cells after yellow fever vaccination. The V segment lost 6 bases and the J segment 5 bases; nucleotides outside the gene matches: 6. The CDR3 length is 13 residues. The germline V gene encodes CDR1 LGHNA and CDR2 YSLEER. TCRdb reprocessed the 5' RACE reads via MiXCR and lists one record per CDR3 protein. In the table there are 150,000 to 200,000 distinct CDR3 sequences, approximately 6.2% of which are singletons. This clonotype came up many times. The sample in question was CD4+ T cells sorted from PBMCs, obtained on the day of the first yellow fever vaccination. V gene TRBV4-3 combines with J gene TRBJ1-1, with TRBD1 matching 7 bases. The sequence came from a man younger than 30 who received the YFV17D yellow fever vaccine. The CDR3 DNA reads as TGCGCCAGCAGTATGACAGGGCGGACTGAAGCTTTCTTT. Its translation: CASSMTGRTEAFF.